The source of this T cell receptor (beta chain) is a study of stem cell transplantation in POMP-related autoinflammatory disease. Background on the study: Defective thymoproteasomes were hypothesized to impair CD8+ T-cell positive selection. Pre-transplant patients had naive-skewed CD4+ T cells and few CD8+ T cells. Whole-study findings and limits: PRAID patients trended toward lower TRB diversity and higher clonality in all analyzed T-cell subsets. Fewer unique TRB V-J gene pairings were identified in patients with PRAID.

The V gene end was trimmed by 1 base and the J gene end by 0 bases; junction bases not matched to a gene: 4. CDR3 length: 17 amino acids. Germline CDR1 and CDR2: SGDLS and YYNGEE. The data were produced by immunoSEQ multiplex PCR, yet TCRdb's version contains in-frame clones alone and is incomplete. The sample yields tens of thousands of clones, 75% to 90% seen once. As for this clone: Its antigen remains unidentified.

V and J are TRBV9 and TRBJ1-3; TRBD1 aligns across 10 bases. Sequenced here: CD4+ T cells from PBMCs, sampled before stem cell transplantation. This TCR was sampled from a human donor with POMP-related autoinflammation and immune dysregulation (PRAID). CDR3: CASSVWTGGNSGNTIYF. CDR3 nucleotides: TGTGCCAGCAGCGTATGGACAGGGGGGAACTCTGGAAACACCATATATTTT.